This T cell receptor (beta chain) emerged from a study of cytomegalovirus exposure and HLA in healthy donors (dated by TCRdb to 2017 to 2019). In the study overall: In an earlier analysis of 550 to 750 of the donors, 250 to 350 Gb of sequence data and 117 million unique TCR beta sequences from about 179 million T cells were reported. An early release covering around 630 HLA-typed donors comprised roughly 300 gigabases of sequencing data and roughly 86 million unique TCR sequences. Among the 398 genotyped donors, around 81% belonged to the genetic ancestry cluster associated with self-reported Caucasian donors. The study aimed to test whether signatures of past pathogen exposure could be identified by cataloging public T cell receptors. Using immunosequencing, the study profiled T cell repertoires from 640 or so subjects and related those repertoires to cytomegalovirus serostatus. Besides the first cohort of 500 to 700 subjects, a separate validation cohort made up of roughly 120 different subjects was used. The study combined high-throughput TCR immunosequencing, statistical association of individual TCRs with disease status, and machine learning to predict cytomegalovirus infection status. A later analysis re-analyzed previously published TCR beta repertoires from roughly 600 donors and added high-resolution HLA genotyping to study TCR occurrence patterns. Rather than drawing on any new phenotypic data, the later analysis identified candidate immune exposures from TCR beta sequences and the way those sequences occurred across donors. An earlier analysis of roughly 580 of the donors used high-throughput TCR beta sequencing to judge whether each TCR beta V gene segment behaved as functional or pseudogenic. Alongside the repertoire data, information on donor age, sex, ethnicity and CMV serostatus was compiled. A later genetic analysis used genome-wide SNP genotypes for 398 of the 666 donors, treating that subset as a discovery cohort. Every repertoire in the discovery cohort had been generated on one and the same sequencing platform. Both class I and class II loci were covered by HLA typing, at four-digit resolution. The number of typed donors differed by locus: roughly 629-640 for A, B, C, DRB1 and DQB1; roughly 510 for DQA1; 606 for DPA1; and about 450 for DPB1. About five DR-DQ haplotypes were treated as single units for association and clustering because of strong linkage in the cohort. Among 398 genotyped donors of the cohort, an average of about 240,000 unique TCR beta nucleotide sequences was sequenced per donor, of which 15% to 20% were non-productive. Findings and caveats that apply to the study as a whole: The 87-base-pair reads could not distinguish some IMGT-functional V segments, including TRBV6-2 and TRBV6-3, so those segments were excluded. In a later analysis, HLA-associated TCR beta chains showed more clonal expansion and lower generation probabilities than non-associated chains that were equally common. A later genetic analysis associated a missense DCLRE1C variant with V-gene and J-gene trimming of TCR beta chains, and an independent cohort replicated the association. The only immune exposure information available for the cohort was CMV serostatus. According to the authors, the approach could potentially be generalized to other disease states and immunological phenotypes. A later genetic analysis reported fewer N-insertions in productive TCRs among donors in an Asian-associated ancestry cluster than the 666-donor mean. An earlier analysis of approximately 600 of the donors showed that most TCR beta V segments appeared in productive rearrangements either about 87% or about 30% of the time, which broadly matched IMGT annotations. Linkage disequilibrium might explain the correlated functional status among segregating V segments, but an unknown experimental factor could not be ruled out. The cohort was sequenced for TCR beta chains only, and without alpha or paired-chain data the features that could be detected were limited. Three of the identified cytomegalovirus-associated TCR beta chains were confirmed in vitro to be specific for cytomegalovirus antigens. Roughly 15 rarely observed V segments, including chromosome 9 orphons, were excluded from the earlier analysis of some 590 of the donors because counts were too low. In a later analysis, the rate of TCR association differed among HLA loci, with DRB1 alleles having the most associated TCRs and HLA-C alleles having the fewest. A further reported finding was that TCR beta sequences accurately predicted the HLA-A and HLA-B alleles for most subjects in the first cohort. The classifier was reported to diagnose cytomegalovirus status with high specificity and sensitivity in both the original cohort and the validation cohort. Assigning TCR associations to individual alleles was difficult when HLA alleles, especially DR and DQ, strongly co-occurred. Presence/absence analyses assumed roughly uniform sequencing depth across donors, an assumption that may not hold. HLA typing was unavailable for some donors at each locus, so association tests used only the typed subset. A cluster of highly shared sequence variants was judged likely to be a technical artifact of the sequencing pipeline. The study listed 164 TCR beta chains as associated with cytomegalovirus. Several of the top co-occurrence clusters appeared to be linked to parvovirus B19, influenza, CMV and Epstein-Barr virus, according to a later analysis. Most TCR sequences were observed very rarely across donors, whereas some public TCRs were present in many individuals. In a later analysis, 16,951 TCR beta sequences were associated with specific HLA alleles at a false discovery rate of 0.05. Most CMV-associated TCR beta chains appeared to be HLA-restricted in a later analysis, and the HLA associations seemed to be driven largely by CMV exposure.

The table lists this clone with a few counts. Its binding antigen is unknown. No base qualities exist here, and no much larger clone lies one base off it. Library method: the immunoSEQ multiplex PCR assay. For the multiplex PCR, a mixture combining 60 forward primers for TCR Vbeta segments and 13 reverse primers for TCR Jbeta segments was used. Amplification of the CDR3 region of rearranged TCR beta genes was performed with a multiplex PCR assay on genomic DNA. On the Illumina HiSeq System, the amplified TCR beta libraries were sequenced as 87-base-pair reads. Per the authors' processing: Across the 640 or so repertoires, a later analysis counted 80 million or so unique TCR beta chains, around 10 million of which were shared by at least two donors. To remove PCR and sequencing errors, raw reads were error-corrected and collapsed into unique sequences using a nearest-neighbor algorithm that merged closely related sequences. CDR3 sequences were aligned to IMGT reference sequences to assign V, D and J gene segments. Each retained sequence needed at least a six-nucleotide match to both a V gene segment and a J gene segment. A rearrangement counted as productive if the CDR3 had no stop codons and remained in frame with V and J, and every other rearrangement counted as non-productive. CDR3 was defined according to IMGT convention as the region running from the second conserved V-encoded cysteine to the conserved J-encoded phenylalanine. In an earlier analysis of approximately 590 of the donors, sequences lacking an unambiguous match to a single V gene segment were excluded. An earlier analysis of 500 to 600 of the donors classified V segments as functional when productive rearrangements were above 56.7% and as segregating when the standard deviation between donors was above 5%. A statistical classification framework was built for diagnosing cytomegalovirus status from the catalog of TCR beta chain sequences. V and J gene assignment, in a later analysis, came from comparing TCR nucleotide sequences with IMGT/GENE-DB human TR gene sequences. Using the TCRdist pipeline, a later analysis assigned CDR3 sequences along with most-parsimonious VDJ recombination scenarios. In a later analysis, each TCR beta chain was defined by its CDR3 amino acid sequence together with its V-gene family, and reads without a unique V-gene family were excluded. To address suspected cross-contamination and a sequencing artifact, a later analysis removed over 500 highly shared, low-generation-probability nucleotide sequences. For each public chain, a later analysis derived a clonal expansion index from normalized ranks of inferred template counts within each repertoire. A later analysis computed generation probabilities with a VDJ recombination model fitted to out-of-frame rearrangements, and checked the results against IGoR. In a later analysis, hypergeometric tests were used to score TCR-TCR, TCR-HLA and TCR-CMV co-occurrence, with a repertoire-size bias correction applied to TCR pairs. To estimate false discovery rates, a later analysis permuted the HLA or CMV assignments 20 times. In a later analysis, co-occurring TCRs were grouped using DBSCAN, with TCRdist sequence similarity added in when clustering inside HLA-allele-positive subsets. Repertoires with fewer than 30,000 or more than 120,000 public chains were left out of co-occurrence clustering, as were several repertoires with anomalous nucleotide sharing. Drawn from immuneACCESS, this table holds only the in-frame rearrangements with V and J called that TCRdb kept. Clones are partly lost; checked studies trace under half to an unresolved V gene and leave the rest unexplained. The D gene and trimming were derived from the DNA, and the V and J assignments and clone size from that table. The sample includes about 52,000 clones, with around three fifths observed a single time. The ten largest clonotypes hold about 11% of the sample.

The cohort comprised around 690 healthy bone marrow donors. At the time of sampling, all cohort members were nominally healthy, though unrecorded immune exposures were likely present. CMV serostatus was positive for more than 250 and negative for about half of the 666 cohort members, and was not recorded for this donor. Each donor provided a peripheral blood sample, and peripheral blood mononuclear cells were used for TCR beta sequencing. Genomic DNA extraction from the blood cell samples was performed with the Qiagen DNeasy Blood Extraction Kit. The CDR3 runs 14 residues from the cysteine to the phenylalanine. Left in the record is the CDR3 DNA by itself, 42 bases read in frame from the first base. The germline V gene specifies SGDLS as CDR1 and YYNGEE as CDR2. The junction carries 7 bases between V and J, which are trimmed by 0 bases and 0 bases respectively.

The receptor comes from a human donor in good health. Source material: PBMCs. The chain is assembled from TRBV9 and TRBJ2-7; the best D guess is TRBD2, with 5 bases matching. The nucleotides are TGTGCCAGCAGCGTAGAAGCGGTCTCCTACGAGCAGTACTTC. It encodes CASSVEAVSYEQYF.